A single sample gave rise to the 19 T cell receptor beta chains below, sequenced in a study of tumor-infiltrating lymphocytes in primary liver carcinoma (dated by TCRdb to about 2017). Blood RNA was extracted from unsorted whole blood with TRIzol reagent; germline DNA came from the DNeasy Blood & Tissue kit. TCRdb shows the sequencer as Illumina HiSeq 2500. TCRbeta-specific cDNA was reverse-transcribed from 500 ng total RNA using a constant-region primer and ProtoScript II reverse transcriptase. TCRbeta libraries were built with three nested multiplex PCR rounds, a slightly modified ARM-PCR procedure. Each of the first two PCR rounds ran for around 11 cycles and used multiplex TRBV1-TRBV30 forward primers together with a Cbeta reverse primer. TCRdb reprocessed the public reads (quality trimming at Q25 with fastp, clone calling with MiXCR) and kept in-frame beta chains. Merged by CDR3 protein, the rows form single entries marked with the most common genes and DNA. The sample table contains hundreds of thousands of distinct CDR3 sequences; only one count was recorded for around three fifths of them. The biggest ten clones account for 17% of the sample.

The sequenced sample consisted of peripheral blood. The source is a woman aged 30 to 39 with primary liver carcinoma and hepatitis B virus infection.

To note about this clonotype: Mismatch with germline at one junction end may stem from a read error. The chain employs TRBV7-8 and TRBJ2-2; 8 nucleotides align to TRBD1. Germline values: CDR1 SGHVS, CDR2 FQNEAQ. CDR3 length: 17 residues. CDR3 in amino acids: CPSNPFVGTGNTGELFF. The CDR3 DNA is TGTCCCAGCAACCCATTCGTAGGGACAGGAAACACCGGGGAGCTGTTTTTT.

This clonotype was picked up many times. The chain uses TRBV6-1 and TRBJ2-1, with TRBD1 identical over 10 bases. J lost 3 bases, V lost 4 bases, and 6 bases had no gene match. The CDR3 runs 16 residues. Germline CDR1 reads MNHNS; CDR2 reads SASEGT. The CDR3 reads CASSVGTGAFYNEQFF. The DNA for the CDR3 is TGTGCCAGCAGTGTGGGGACAGGGGCCTTCTACAATGAGCAGTTCTTC.

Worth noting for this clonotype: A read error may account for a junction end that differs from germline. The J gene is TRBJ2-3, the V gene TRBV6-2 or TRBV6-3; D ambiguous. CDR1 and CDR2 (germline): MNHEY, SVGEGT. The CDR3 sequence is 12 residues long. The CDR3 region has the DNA TGTACCAGCAGTTACGCCGAAGATACGCAGTATTTT. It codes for CTSSYAEDTQYF.

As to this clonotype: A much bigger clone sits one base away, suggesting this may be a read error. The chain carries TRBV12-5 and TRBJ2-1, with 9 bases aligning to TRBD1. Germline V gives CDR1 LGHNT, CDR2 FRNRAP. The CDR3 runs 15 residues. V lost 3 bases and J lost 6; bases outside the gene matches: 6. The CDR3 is CASGLGTGKGNEQFF. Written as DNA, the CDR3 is TGTGCTAGTGGTTTAGGGACAGGGAAAGGCAATGAGCAGTTCTTC.

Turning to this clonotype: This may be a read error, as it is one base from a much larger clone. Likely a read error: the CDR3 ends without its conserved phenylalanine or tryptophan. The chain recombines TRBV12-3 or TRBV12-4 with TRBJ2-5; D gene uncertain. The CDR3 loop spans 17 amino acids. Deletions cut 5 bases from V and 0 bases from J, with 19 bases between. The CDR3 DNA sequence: TGTGCCAGCAGTCCTAATTGGGGATCGCGGTACCAAGAGACCCAGTACCTC. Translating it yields CASSPNWGSRYQETQYL.

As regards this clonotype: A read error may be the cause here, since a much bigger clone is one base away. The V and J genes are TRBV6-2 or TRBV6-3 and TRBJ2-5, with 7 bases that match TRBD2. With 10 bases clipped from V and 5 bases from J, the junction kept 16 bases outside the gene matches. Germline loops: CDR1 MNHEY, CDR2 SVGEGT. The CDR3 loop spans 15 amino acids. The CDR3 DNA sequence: TGTGCCACGACCCGGGCGGGACTACAATTTGAGACCCAGTACTTC. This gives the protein CATTRAGLQFETQYF.

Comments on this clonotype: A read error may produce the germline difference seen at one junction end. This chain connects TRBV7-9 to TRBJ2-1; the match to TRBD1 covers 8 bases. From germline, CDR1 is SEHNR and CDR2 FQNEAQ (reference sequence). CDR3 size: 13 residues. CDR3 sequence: CTSSLVGTDRVFF. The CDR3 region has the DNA TGTACCAGCAGCTTAGTAGGCACGGACAGGGTGTTCTTC.

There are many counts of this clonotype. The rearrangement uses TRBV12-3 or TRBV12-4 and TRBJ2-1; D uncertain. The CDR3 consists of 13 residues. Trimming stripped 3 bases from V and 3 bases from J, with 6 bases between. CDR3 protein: CASSFADYNEQFF. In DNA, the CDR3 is TGTGCCAGCAGTTTCGCGGACTACAATGAGCAGTTCTTC.

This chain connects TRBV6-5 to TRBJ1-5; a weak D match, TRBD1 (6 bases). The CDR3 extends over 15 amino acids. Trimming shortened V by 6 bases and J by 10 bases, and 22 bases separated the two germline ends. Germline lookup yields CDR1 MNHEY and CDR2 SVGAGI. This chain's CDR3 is CASSQARGARHPQHF. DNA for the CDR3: TGTGCCAGCAGCCAAGCTCGGGGGGCAAGGCATCCCCAGCATTTT.

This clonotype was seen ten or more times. The CDR3 sequence is CASSLGPPGQGWETQYF. The CDR3 region has the DNA TGTGCCAGCAGCTTAGGCCCCCCGGGACAGGGGTGGGAGACCCAGTACTTC. This chain joins TRBV11-2 and TRBJ2-5, with 10 bases aligning to TRBD1. Germline V gene sequence: CDR1 SGHAT, CDR2 FQNNGV. V gave up 1 base and J gave up 5 bases; unmatched junction bases: 10. The CDR3 extends over 17 amino acids.

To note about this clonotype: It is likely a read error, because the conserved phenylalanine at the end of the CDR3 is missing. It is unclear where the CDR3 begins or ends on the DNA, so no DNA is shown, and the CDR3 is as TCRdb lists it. CDR3 loop: CASSTGTGGRKTQYS. The chain uses TRBV11-2 and TRBJ2-5; the table's D gene call, TRBD1, was not cross checked with the DNA. The CDR3 has 15 residues if both end residues are counted. Germline V lookup: CDR1 SGHAT, CDR2 FQNNGV.

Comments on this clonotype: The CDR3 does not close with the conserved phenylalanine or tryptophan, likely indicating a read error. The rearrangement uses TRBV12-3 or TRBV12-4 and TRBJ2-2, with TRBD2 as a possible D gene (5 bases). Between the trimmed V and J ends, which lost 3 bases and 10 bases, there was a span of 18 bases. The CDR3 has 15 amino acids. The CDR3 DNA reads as TGTGCCAGCAGTTTGGTTTCGCGGGTCTCAGTGGAGCTGTTTCTT. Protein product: CASSLVSRVSVELFL.

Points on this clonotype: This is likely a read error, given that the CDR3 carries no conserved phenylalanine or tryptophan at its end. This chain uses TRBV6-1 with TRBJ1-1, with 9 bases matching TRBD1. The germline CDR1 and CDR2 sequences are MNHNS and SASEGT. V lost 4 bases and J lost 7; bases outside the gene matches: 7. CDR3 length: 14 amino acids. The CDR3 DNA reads TGTGCCAGCAGTGGACAGGGGGTCGCCAGTGAAGCTTTCCTT. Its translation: CASSGQGVASEAFL.

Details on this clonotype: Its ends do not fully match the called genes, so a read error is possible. In DNA, the CDR3 is TGTGCCAGCAGCTTAGACCAGTGCTCCTATAATGAGCAGTTCTTC. Amino acid sequence: CASSLDQCSYNEQFF. The J gene is TRBJ2-1, the V gene TRBV11-2; D uncertain. This CDR3 is 15 amino acids long. From germline, CDR1 is SGHAT and CDR2 FQNNGV.

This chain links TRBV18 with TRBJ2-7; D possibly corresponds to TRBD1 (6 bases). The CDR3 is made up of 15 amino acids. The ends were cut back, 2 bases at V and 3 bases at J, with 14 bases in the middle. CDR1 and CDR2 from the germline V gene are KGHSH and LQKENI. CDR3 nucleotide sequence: TGTGCCAGCTCACCAAAACAGGGTTTTCTCTACGAGCAGTACTTC. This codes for CASSPKQGFLYEQYF.

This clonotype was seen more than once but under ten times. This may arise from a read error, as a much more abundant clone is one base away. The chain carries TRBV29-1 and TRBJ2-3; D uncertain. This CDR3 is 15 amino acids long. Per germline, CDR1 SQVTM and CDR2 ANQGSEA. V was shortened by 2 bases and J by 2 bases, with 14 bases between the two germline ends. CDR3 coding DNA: TGCAGCGTTGAATCTGGTTGGGCTGACACAGATACGCAGTATTTT. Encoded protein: CSVESGWADTDTQYF.

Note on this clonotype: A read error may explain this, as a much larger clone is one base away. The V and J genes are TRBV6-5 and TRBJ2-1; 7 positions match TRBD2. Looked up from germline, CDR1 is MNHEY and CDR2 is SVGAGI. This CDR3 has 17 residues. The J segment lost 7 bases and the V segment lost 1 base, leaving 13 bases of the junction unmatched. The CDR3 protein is CASSYFLREPSWNEQFF. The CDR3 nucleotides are TGTGCCAGCAGTTACTTCCTGCGGGAGCCCTCGTGGAATGAGCAGTTCTTC.

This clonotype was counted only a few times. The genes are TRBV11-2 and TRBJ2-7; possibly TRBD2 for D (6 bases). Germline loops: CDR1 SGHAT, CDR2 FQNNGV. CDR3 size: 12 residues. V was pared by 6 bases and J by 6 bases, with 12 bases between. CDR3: CASRGTVCEQYF. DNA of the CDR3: TGTGCCAGCAGGGGGACTGTTTGCGAGCAGTACTTC.

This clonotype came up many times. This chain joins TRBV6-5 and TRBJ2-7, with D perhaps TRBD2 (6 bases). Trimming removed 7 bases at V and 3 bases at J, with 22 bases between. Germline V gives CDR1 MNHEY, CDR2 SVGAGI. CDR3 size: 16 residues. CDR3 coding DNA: TGTGCCAGCAAACGGTCGGGGGAATCCACTATCTACGAGCAGTACTTC. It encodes CASKRSGESTIYEQYF.